The 12 T cell receptor beta chains below all came from one sample that was sequenced in a study of blood T cell repertoires in COVID-19. The assay was immunoSEQ multiplex PCR, and TCRdb's table has in-frame clones only and misses some. The sample has approximately 77,000 clones, 80% seen once; the top ten hold around 4.8%. Sample: peripheral blood. The receptor set was obtained from a woman in her 70s with acute or convalescent COVID-19.

The V and J genes are TRBV11-2 and TRBJ1-4, with D hard to call. The CDR3 is made up of 16 amino acids. Germline assignment: CDR1 SGHAT and CDR2 FQNNGV. Trimming took 3 bases from V and 0 from J, leaving 11 bases between them. The CDR3 reads CASSFPQSATNEKLFF. DNA of the CDR3: TGTGCCAGCAGCTTCCCCCAGAGCGCAACTAATGAAAAACTGTTTTTT.

J is TRBJ2-7 and V is TRBV7-2, with 12 bases matching TRBD2. J was trimmed by 5 bases and V by 5 bases; bases with no gene match: 19. The CDR3 is made up of 19 amino acids. CDR1 and CDR2 (germline): SGHTA, FQGNSA. The CDR3 nucleotides read TGTGCCAGCAGCCAACAATCCCTAGCGGGGGGGCTGCTTAACCACGAGCAGTACTTC. Its translation is CASSQQSLAGGLLNHEQYF.

The CDR3 is CASSQDSSGRSYEQYF. Here the CDR3 DNA reads TGCGCCAGCAGCCAAGATAGCAGCGGGCGCTCCTACGAGCAGTACTTC. The V gene is TRBV4-3, the J gene TRBJ2-7; TRBD2 might be the D (6 bases). This CDR3 comprises 16 residues. The V gene lost 0 bases and the J gene lost 0 bases, with 12 bases spanning the gap. The germline V gene has CDR1 LGHNA and CDR2 YSLEER.

The chain employs TRBV6-6 and TRBJ1-1; 7 bases align to TRBD1. The germline CDR1 and CDR2 sequences are MNHNY and SVGAGI (reference sequence). Losses at the gene ends were 11 bases for V and 1 base for J; bases not matched to a gene: 10. CDR3 length equals 14 residues. This CDR3 reads CAAETGRGNTEAFF. CDR3 sequence (DNA): TGTGCCGCGGAGACAGGGCGGGGGAACACTGAAGCTTTCTTT.

This sequence joins TRBV7-8 and TRBJ2-4; 9 bases agree with TRBD2. Losses at the gene ends were 1 base for V and 3 bases for J; bases not matched to a gene: 1. Per germline, CDR1 SGHVS and CDR2 FQNEAQ. The CDR3 runs 15 residues. CDR3 loop: CASSLGRGGKNIQYF. As DNA, the CDR3 is TGTGCCAGCAGCTTAGGGCGGGGGGGCAAAAACATTCAGTACTTC.

This clone has only a few counts. The V gene is TRBV5-1, the J gene TRBJ1-3, with a tentative D call TRBD1 (6 bases). This CDR3 region has 16 residues. V gave up 1 base and J gave up 0 bases, with 11 bases separating them. Per germline, CDR1 SGHRS and CDR2 YFSETQ. CDR3 amino acids: CASSLSPGVSGNTIYF. CDR3 coding DNA: TGCGCCAGCAGCTTGTCTCCAGGGGTCTCTGGAAACACCATATATTTT.

This clone was observed a few times. V is TRBV5-5 and J is TRBJ2-3, with TRBD2 matching 10 bases. V dropped 1 base and J dropped 6; count of bases not matched to a gene: 14. Germline loops: CDR1 SGHKS, CDR2 YYEKEE (reference sequence). The CDR3 is 18 amino acids. CDR3 DNA: TGTGCCAGCAGCTTGCCCTCGCAAGCGGGGGGGGTAGCGGATACGCAGTATTTT. This gives the protein CASSLPSQAGGVADTQYF.

The chain uses TRBV19 and TRBJ2-7; possible D gene TRBD2, 5 bases. Germline V lookup: CDR1 LNHDA, CDR2 SQIVND (reference sequence). The length of the CDR3 is 13 residues. V dropped 3 bases and J dropped 3 bases, with 9 bases sitting between them. CDR3 protein: CASSMTGFYEQYF. CDR3 bases: TGTGCCAGTAGTATGACGGGGTTCTACGAGCAGTACTTC.

The chain joins TRBV6-5 to TRBJ1-2, with a weak D call TRBD1 (6 bases). Germline loops: CDR1 MNHEY, CDR2 SVGAGI. Trimming took 6 bases from V and 5 from J, leaving 19 bases between them. The CDR3 runs 15 residues. The CDR3 loop reads CASRGGAAKGYGYTF. In DNA, the CDR3 is TGTGCCAGCAGGGGGGGGGCAGCGAAGGGTTATGGCTACACCTTC.

The chain is built from TRBV15 and TRBJ2-7; the match to TRBD1 covers 7 bases. The germline V gene encodes CDR1 LNHNV and CDR2 YYDKDF (reference sequence). This CDR3 comprises 12 residues. J lost 3 bases, V lost 8 bases, and 4 bases had no gene match. The CDR3 reads CATSRDSYEQYF. In DNA, the CDR3 is TGTGCCACCTCCCGGGACAGCTACGAGCAGTACTTC. Full variable domain (rest looked up from reference TRBV15 and TRBJ2-7): DAMVIQNPRYQVTQFGKPVTLSCSQTLNHNVMYWYQQKSSQAPKLLFHYYDKDFNNEADTPDNFQSRRPNTSFCFLDIRSPGLGDTAMYLCATSRDSYEQYFGPGTRLTVT.

The rearrangement joins TRBV19 to TRBJ1-1; the match to TRBD1 covers 9 bases. Per the germline V gene, CDR1 is LNHDA and CDR2 is SQIVND (reference sequence). The CDR3 loop spans 16 amino acids. The trim removed 6 bases at V and 1 base at J, leaving 9 bases unmatched. CDR3 sequence (DNA): TGTGCCAGTAGCCCGCCGGGACAGGGAGGGAACACTGAAGCTTTCTTT. As protein: CASSPPGQGGNTEAFF.

This sequence joins TRBV11-3 and TRBJ1-3, with 8 bases fitting TRBD1. Germline V CDR1 and CDR2: SGHNT, YENEEA. The CDR3 consists of 17 residues. The V and J ends lost 5 bases and 3 bases, in that order; junction bases with no gene match: 12. The CDR3 nucleotides are TGTGCCAGCAGCCGTTACTTGGACAGGGTTTATGGAAACACCATATATTTT. Its protein is CASSRYLDRVYGNTIYF.